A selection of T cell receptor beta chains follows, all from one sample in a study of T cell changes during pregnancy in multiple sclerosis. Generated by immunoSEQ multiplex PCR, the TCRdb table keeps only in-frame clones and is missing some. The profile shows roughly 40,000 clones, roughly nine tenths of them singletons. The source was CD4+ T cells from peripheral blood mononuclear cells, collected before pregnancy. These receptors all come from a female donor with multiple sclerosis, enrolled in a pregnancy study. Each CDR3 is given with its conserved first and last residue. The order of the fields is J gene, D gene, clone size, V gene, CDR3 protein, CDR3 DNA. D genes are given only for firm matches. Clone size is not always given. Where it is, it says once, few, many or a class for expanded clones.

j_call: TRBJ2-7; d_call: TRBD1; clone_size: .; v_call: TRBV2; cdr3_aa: CASSAQGQGYEQYF; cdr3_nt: TGTGCCAGCAGTGCACAGGGACAGGGGTACGAGCAGTACTTC
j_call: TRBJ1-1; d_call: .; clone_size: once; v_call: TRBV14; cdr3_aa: CASSQTTRPAFF; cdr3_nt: TGTGCCAGCAGCCAGACTACAAGACCGGCTTTCTTT
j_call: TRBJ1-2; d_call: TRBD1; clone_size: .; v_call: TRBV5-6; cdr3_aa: CASSNDRGRGYTF; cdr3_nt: TGTGCCAGCAGCAATGACAGGGGCCGGGGCTACACCTTC
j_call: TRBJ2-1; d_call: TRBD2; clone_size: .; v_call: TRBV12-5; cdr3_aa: CASGPPTSGLHNEQFF; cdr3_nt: TGTGCTAGTGGTCCCCCGACTAGCGGGCTCCATAATGAGCAGTTCTTC
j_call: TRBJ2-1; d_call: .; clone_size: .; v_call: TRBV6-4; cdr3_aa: CASSPTDSPYNEQFF; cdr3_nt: TGTGCCAGCAGTCCCACCGACTCCCCCTACAATGAGCAGTTCTTC
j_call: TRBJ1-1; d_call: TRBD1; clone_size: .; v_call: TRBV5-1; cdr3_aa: CASSPGDRPNTEAFF; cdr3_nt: TGCGCCAGCAGCCCTGGGGACAGACCGAACACTGAAGCTTTCTTT
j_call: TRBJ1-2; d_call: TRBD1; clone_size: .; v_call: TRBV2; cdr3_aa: CASSPRDRNYGYTF; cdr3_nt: TGTGCCAGCAGCCCCAGGGACAGAAACTATGGCTACACCTTC
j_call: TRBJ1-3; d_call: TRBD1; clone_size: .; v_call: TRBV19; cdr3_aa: CASSPKTGFGNTIYF; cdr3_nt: TGTGCCAGTAGTCCTAAGACAGGGTTTGGAAACACCATATATTTT
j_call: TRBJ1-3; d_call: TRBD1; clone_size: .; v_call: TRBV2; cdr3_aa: CASSSDRIPGNTIYF; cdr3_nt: TGTGCCAGCAGTTCGGACAGGATACCTGGAAACACCATATATTTT
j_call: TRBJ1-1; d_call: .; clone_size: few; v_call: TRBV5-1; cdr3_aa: CASSLRGGTEAFF; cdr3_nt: TGCGCCAGCAGCCTGCGAGGGGGCACTGAAGCTTTCTTT
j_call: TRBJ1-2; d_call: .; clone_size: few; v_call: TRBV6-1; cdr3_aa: CASSELTYGYTF; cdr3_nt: TGTGCCAGCAGTGAATTGACTTATGGCTACACCTTC
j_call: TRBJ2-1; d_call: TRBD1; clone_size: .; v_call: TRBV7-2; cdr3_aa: CASSAQTGKEQFF; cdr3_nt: TGTGCCAGCAGCGCTCAGACAGGGAAAGAGCAGTTCTTC
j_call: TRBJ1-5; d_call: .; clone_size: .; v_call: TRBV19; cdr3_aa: CASSIEGPGGPQHF; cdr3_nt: TGTGCCAGTAGTATAGAAGGACCCGGAGGGCCCCAGCATTTT
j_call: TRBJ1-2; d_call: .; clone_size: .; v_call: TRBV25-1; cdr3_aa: CASSEYGQFHGYTF; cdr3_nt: TGTGCCAGCAGTGAATATGGACAATTCCATGGCTACACCTTC